Below are 8 T cell receptor beta chains sequenced from a single sample in a study of blood T cell repertoires in COVID-19. TCRdb keeps only in-frame clones here, not all; method: immunoSEQ multiplex PCR. The sample shows over 200,000 clones, approximately 78% of them seen only once. The sample was PBMCs or T cells enriched from blood (not recorded which). Receptors were obtained from a man aged 35 to 55 who had recovered from COVID-19.

The chain employs TRBV9 and TRBJ1-2, with a tentative D call TRBD1 (6 bases). The V gene's germline CDR1 is SGDLS and CDR2 YYNGEE. This CDR3 has 14 residues. With 4 bases removed from V and 3 bases from J, the gap between germline ends came to 13 bases. DNA of the CDR3: TGTGCCAGCAGCCTCCAACAGGGAGACTATGGCTACACCTTC. It encodes CASSLQQGDYGYTF.

CDR3 in amino acids: CASGLNRFSNQPQHF. The CDR3 nucleotides read TGTGCTAGTGGTCTTAACCGGTTTAGCAATCAGCCCCAGCATTTT. This chain connects TRBV12-5 to TRBJ1-5; no clear D gene. This CDR3 has 15 amino acids. Germline CDR1 is LGHNT and CDR2 is FRNRAP. V dropped 5 bases and J dropped 0 bases, with 11 bases sitting between them.

Here the CDR3 DNA reads TGTGCCAGCAGCTTCCGGCGGGAGCAGTTCTTC. Its protein is CASSFRREQFF. The chain recombines TRBV11-2 with TRBJ2-1; D call uncertain. The CDR3 consists of 11 residues. Germline V gene lookup returns CDR1 SGHAT and CDR2 FQNNGV. Trimming removed 3 bases from V and 10 bases from J, with 7 bases in between.

The rearrangement uses TRBV9 and TRBJ2-2, with a weak D call TRBD2 (6 bases). CDR3 length: 15 amino acids. V was shortened by 3 bases and J by 7 bases, with 16 bases between the two germline ends. Germline V gene lookup returns CDR1 SGDLS and CDR2 YYNGEE. CDR3 coding DNA: TGTGCCAGCAGCGCGACTAGAACGGGGAGCGGGGAGCTGTTTTTT. Translated: CASSATRTGSGELFF.

This chain connects TRBV5-1 to TRBJ2-5; D not certain. V was cut by 4 bases and J by 4 bases, with 11 bases left in between. Germline-derived CDR1 and CDR2 are SGHRS and YFSETQ. The CDR3 loop spans 13 amino acids. The CDR3 loop reads CASSPSSLETQYF. For the CDR3, the DNA is TGCGCCAGCAGCCCCTCCTCCTTAGAGACCCAGTACTTC.

As concerns this clone: Other DNA sequences of this sample code for an identical CDR3. The chain couples TRBV4-2 to TRBJ2-7; maybe TRBD1 (5 bases). Germline CDR1 and CDR2: LGHNA and YNFKEQ. V shed 1 base and J shed 0 bases, with 10 bases lying between them. The CDR3 extends over 15 amino acids. The CDR3 loop is CASSQGQGVSYEQYF. DNA of the CDR3: TGTGCCAGCAGCCAAGGACAAGGGGTCTCCTACGAGCAGTACTTC.

Details on this clone: A much larger clone sits a single nucleotide away, making a read error possible. CDR3 protein: CASSDGQQEPSGANVLTF. In nucleotides, the CDR3 is TGTGCCAGCAGTGATGGACAACAGGAACCTTCTGGGGCCAACGTCCTGACTTTC. The chain links TRBV25-1 to TRBJ2-6; D possibly corresponds to TRBD1 (5 bases). Germline V lookup: CDR1 MGHDK, CDR2 SYGVNS. The CDR3 is made up of 18 amino acids. V was pared by 3 bases and J by 1 base, with 16 bases between.

The chain has TRBV24-1 and TRBJ1-2; 10 bases match TRBD1. This CDR3 region has 17 residues. The V and J ends lost 1 base and 6 bases, in that order; junction bases with no gene match: 10. Germline loops: CDR1 KGHDR, CDR2 SFDVKD. As DNA, the CDR3 is TGTGCCACCAGTGATTTATCTTCGGGACAGGGGATTCATGGCTACACCTTC. This encodes CATSDLSSGQGIHGYTF.